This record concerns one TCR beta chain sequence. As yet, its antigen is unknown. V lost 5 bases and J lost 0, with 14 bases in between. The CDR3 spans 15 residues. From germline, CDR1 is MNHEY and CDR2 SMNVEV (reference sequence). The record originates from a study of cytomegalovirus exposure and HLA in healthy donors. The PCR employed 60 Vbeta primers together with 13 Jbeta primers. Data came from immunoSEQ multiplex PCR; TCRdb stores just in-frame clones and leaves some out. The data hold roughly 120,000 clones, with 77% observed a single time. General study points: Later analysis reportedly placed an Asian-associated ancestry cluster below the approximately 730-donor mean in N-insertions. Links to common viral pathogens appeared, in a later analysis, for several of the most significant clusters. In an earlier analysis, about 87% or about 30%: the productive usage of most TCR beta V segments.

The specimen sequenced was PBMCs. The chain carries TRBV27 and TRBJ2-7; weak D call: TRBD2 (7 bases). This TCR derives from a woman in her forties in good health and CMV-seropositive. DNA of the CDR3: TGTGCCAGCAGTCCCGCCGGGGGGCCCTCCTACGAGCAGTACTTC. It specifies CASSPAGGPSYEQYF.